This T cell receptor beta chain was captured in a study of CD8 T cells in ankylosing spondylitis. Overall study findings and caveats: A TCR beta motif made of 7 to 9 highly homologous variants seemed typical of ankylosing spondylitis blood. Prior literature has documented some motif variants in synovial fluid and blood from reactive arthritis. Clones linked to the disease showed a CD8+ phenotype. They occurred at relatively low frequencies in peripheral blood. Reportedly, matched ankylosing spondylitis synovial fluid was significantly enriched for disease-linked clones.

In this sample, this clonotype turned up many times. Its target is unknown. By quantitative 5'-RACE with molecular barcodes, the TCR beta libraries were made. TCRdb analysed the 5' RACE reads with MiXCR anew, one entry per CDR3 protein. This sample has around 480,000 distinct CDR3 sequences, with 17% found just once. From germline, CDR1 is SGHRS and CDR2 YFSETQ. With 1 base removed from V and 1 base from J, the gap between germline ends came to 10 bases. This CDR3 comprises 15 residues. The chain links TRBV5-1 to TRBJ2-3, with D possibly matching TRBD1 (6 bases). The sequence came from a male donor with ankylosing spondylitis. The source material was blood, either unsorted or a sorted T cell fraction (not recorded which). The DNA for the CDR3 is TGCGCCAGCAGCTTGAGAGGGGGTGGCACAGATACGCAGTATTTT. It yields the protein CASSLRGGGTDTQYF.